These 3 T cell receptor beta chains share one sample of origin, sequenced in a study of blood T cell repertoires in COVID-19. Profiled with immunoSEQ multiplex PCR; TCRdb holds only in-frame clones, not every one. Here the sample spans 150,000 or so clones, about 86% being singletons. The sample consisted of peripheral blood. The source of these receptors is an older woman with acute or convalescent COVID-19.

The V and J genes are TRBV24-1 and TRBJ2-7; D possibly corresponds to TRBD2 (5 bases). Deletions cut 7 bases from V and 0 bases from J, with 6 bases between. Germline values: CDR1 KGHDR, CDR2 SFDVKD. CDR3 length: 12 residues. The CDR3 DNA sequence: TGTGCCACCAGGCGGGTCTCCTACGAGCAGTACTTC. This gives the protein CATRRVSYEQYF.

This rearrangement joins TRBV30 to TRBJ1-6; D not resolved. From germline, CDR1 is GTSNPN and CDR2 SVGIG (reference sequence). The length of the CDR3 is 11 residues. The V end was cut by 1 base, the J end by 14 bases, with 9 bases between. Written as DNA, the CDR3 is TGTGCCTGGAGTGGAGGGTCTGCCCTCCACTTT. Its protein product is CAWSGGSALHF.

This chain joins TRBV28 and TRBJ1-4, with TRBD1 identical over 8 bases. The CDR3 has 18 residues. Trimming cost V 4 bases and J 4 bases; bases outside gene matches: 14. Germline V gene lookup returns CDR1 MDHEN and CDR2 SYDVKM. The CDR3 is CASSWQGARGVFNEKLFF. The CDR3 DNA is TGTGCCAGCAGTTGGCAGGGGGCGAGGGGAGTCTTTAATGAAAAACTGTTTTTT.